Given below is one TCR beta chain in context. Its antigen is still unknown. Base quality data are lacking; no much larger clone is found one base away. This sample stems from a study of cytomegalovirus exposure and HLA in healthy donors (dated by TCRdb to the late 2010s). For the wider study: According to an earlier analysis of 550 to 750 of the donors, 150 million to 200 million T cells yielded 90 million to 140 million unique TCR beta sequences and approximately 300 Gb of sequence data. Among 350 to 400 genotyped donors of the cohort, an average of about 240,000 unique TCR beta nucleotide sequences were sequenced per donor, 15% to 20% of them non-productive. Typing coverage varied by locus: roughly 620-640 donors for A, B, C, DRB1 and DQB1; about 520 for DQA1; 606 for DPA1; roughly 470 for DPB1. HLA typing included class I and class II loci at four-digit resolution. The aim of the study was to test whether cataloging public T cell receptors could identify signatures of past pathogen exposure. About 5 DR-DQ haplotypes were handled as single units for association and clustering, since linkage in the cohort was strong. A later analysis re-examined previously published TCR beta repertoires from about 670 donors and added high-resolution HLA genotyping to investigate patterns of TCR occurrence. In addition to the first cohort of several hundred subjects, a separate validation cohort of 130 or so different subjects was used. Rather than using new phenotypic data, the later analysis identified candidate immune exposures from TCR beta sequences and from how often those sequences occurred across donors. About 320 gigabases of sequencing data and some 85 million unique TCR sequences were included in an early release covering roughly 600 HLA-typed donors. All discovery cohort repertoires had been generated using a single sequencing platform. Using immunosequencing, the study profiled T cell repertoires from about 650 subjects and related those repertoires to cytomegalovirus serostatus. Genome-wide SNP genotypes for about 60% of the roughly 700 donors were used in a later genetic analysis, which treated that subset as a discovery cohort. The study combined high-throughput TCR immunosequencing, statistical association of individual TCRs with disease status, and machine learning to predict cytomegalovirus infection status. In an earlier analysis of a few hundred of the donors, high-throughput TCR beta sequencing was used to judge whether each TCR beta V gene segment behaved as functional or pseudogenic. Of the roughly 400 genotyped donors, 65% to 90% fell in the genetic ancestry cluster associated with self-reported Caucasian donors. Donor age, sex, ethnicity and CMV serostatus were collected together with the repertoire data.

Between the V and J ends, shortened by 3 bases and 8 bases respectively, the junction contains 13 bases. The CDR3 runs 13 residues from the cysteine to the phenylalanine. Just the 39-base CDR3 DNA is kept, in frame starting at base 1. CDR1 and CDR2, looked up from the germline V gene, are SQVTM and ANQGSEA. Library construction relied on the immunoSEQ multiplex PCR assay. The multiplex PCR relied on a mix of 60 forward primers for TCR Vbeta segments and 13 reverse primers for TCR Jbeta segments. A multiplex PCR assay on genomic DNA amplified the CDR3 region of rearranged TCR beta genes. On the Illumina HiSeq System, the amplified TCR beta libraries were sequenced as 87-base-pair reads. The study's own analysis went as follows. A later analysis tallied 70 million to 100 million unique TCR beta chains across the 666 repertoires, and about 10 million of those chains were shared by two or more donors. Raw reads were error-corrected and collapsed into unique sequences by a nearest-neighbor algorithm in which closely related sequences were merged to remove PCR and sequencing errors. To assign V, D and J gene segments, CDR3 sequences were aligned to IMGT reference sequences. For a sequence to be retained, a match of at least six nucleotides was required to both a V gene segment and a J gene segment. Rearrangements were called productive when the CDR3 lacked stop codons and stayed in frame with V and J; all others were non-productive. CDR3 was defined by IMGT convention, running from the second conserved V-encoded cysteine to the conserved J-encoded phenylalanine. In an earlier analysis of 550 to 650 of the donors, sequences lacking an unambiguous match to a single V gene segment were excluded. In an earlier analysis of a few hundred of the donors, a V segment was called functional when productive rearrangements were above 56.7%, and segregating when the standard deviation between donors exceeded 5%. A statistical classification framework was developed to diagnose cytomegalovirus status using the catalog of TCR beta chain sequences. In a later analysis, TCR nucleotide sequences were compared against IMGT/GENE-DB human TR gene sequences so that V and J genes could be assigned. The TCRdist pipeline was used in a later analysis to assign CDR3 sequences and most-parsimonious VDJ recombination scenarios. A later analysis defined each TCR beta chain by its CDR3 amino acid sequence plus V-gene family, and excluded reads lacking a unique V-gene family. As a way to deal with suspected cross-contamination and a sequencing artifact, a later analysis dropped hundreds of nucleotide sequences that were highly shared and had low generation probability. A later analysis calculated a clonal expansion index for each public chain from normalized within-repertoire ranks of inferred template counts. A later analysis computed generation probabilities with a VDJ recombination model fitted to out-of-frame rearrangements, and checked the results against IGoR. Hypergeometric tests were used in a later analysis to score TCR-TCR, TCR-HLA and TCR-CMV co-occurrence, with a repertoire-size bias correction applied to the TCR pairs. In a later analysis, false discovery rates were estimated by permuting HLA or CMV assignments 20 times. In a later analysis, co-occurring TCRs were grouped using DBSCAN, and TCRdist sequence similarity was added for clustering within HLA-allele-positive subsets. Repertoires with fewer than 30,000 or more than 120,000 public chains were left out of co-occurrence clustering, as were five repertoires with anomalous nucleotide sharing. TCRdb stores this immuneACCESS table with in-frame sequences only. Part of the clones is absent; in the studies checked, under half of the shortfall reflects unresolved V genes, and no reason is known for the rest. That table gives V, J and clone size, and the DNA gave D and trimming. The sample records some 120,000 clones, about 10% of which are singletons. Around 3% of the sample lies in the top ten.

The cohort consisted of 666 healthy bone marrow donors. At the time of sampling, all cohort members were nominally healthy, though unrecorded immune exposures were likely present. The donor was CMV seronegative and was included in the group of a few hundred seronegative cohort members. A peripheral blood sample was collected from each donor, and TCR beta sequencing was performed on peripheral blood mononuclear cells. Genomic DNA was extracted from the blood cell samples with the Qiagen DNeasy Blood Extraction Kit. The investigation overall reported the following: Sequencing depth was assumed to be roughly uniform across donors in the presence/absence analyses, though that assumption may not hold. In a later analysis, several top co-occurrence clusters were reported to appear linked to parvovirus B19, influenza, CMV and Epstein-Barr virus. Compared with the approximately 700-donor mean, donors in an Asian-associated ancestry cluster had fewer N-insertions in productive TCRs, according to a later genetic analysis. In a later analysis, HLA-associated TCR beta chains were found to be more clonally expanded and to have lower generation probabilities than equally common non-associated chains. A group of highly shared sequence variants was considered likely to be a technical artifact of the sequencing pipeline. The authors suggested that the approach could potentially be generalized to other disease states and immunological phenotypes. Broadly in line with IMGT annotations, most TCR beta V segments showed up in productive rearrangements about 87% or about 30% of the time in an earlier analysis of about 500 of the donors. When HLA alleles, especially DR and DQ, strongly co-occurred, TCR associations were difficult to assign to individual alleles. In a later genetic analysis, a missense DCLRE1C variant was associated with V-gene and J-gene trimming of TCR beta chains, and the association was replicated in an independent cohort. In vitro tests confirmed that a few of the cytomegalovirus-associated TCR beta chains recognize cytomegalovirus antigens. The study listed 164 TCR beta chains as associated with cytomegalovirus. Because counts were too low, seventeen rarely observed V segments, including chromosome 9 orphons, were excluded from the earlier analysis of around 590 of the donors. A later analysis found that TCR association rates varied across HLA loci, with DRB1 alleles showing the most associated TCRs and HLA-C alleles the fewest. The classifier was reported to diagnose cytomegalovirus status with high specificity and sensitivity in both the original and validation cohorts. According to a later analysis, most CMV-associated TCR beta chains appeared to be HLA-restricted, and the HLA associations seemed to be driven largely by CMV exposure. Correlated functional status among segregating V segments might reflect linkage disequilibrium, but an unknown experimental factor could not be ruled out. Most TCR sequences were seen in very few donors, while some public TCRs were found in many individuals. Immune exposure information for the cohort was limited to CMV serostatus. A later analysis associated 17,000 or so TCR beta sequences with specific HLA alleles at a false discovery rate of 0.05. Some IMGT-functional V segments, including TRBV6-2 and TRBV6-3, could not be told apart with the 87-base-pair reads, so those segments were excluded. Because HLA typing was missing for some donors at each locus, association tests included only the typed subset. A further reported finding was that TCR beta sequences accurately predicted the HLA-A and HLA-B alleles for most subjects in the first cohort. Only TCR beta chains were sequenced in this cohort, and the absence of alpha or paired-chain data limited detectable features.

The TCR originated in a man aged 30 to 45 in good health and CMV-seronegative. This chain is built from TRBV29-1 and TRBJ1-4, with the D gene not clear enough to name. The sequenced sample was PBMCs. The bases are TGCAGCGTTGAGAGCAGCGGAGGGGAAAAACTGTTTTTT. The translation is CSVESSGGEKLFF.